The T cell receptor (beta chain) described here comes from a study of blood T cell repertoires in COVID-19. In the study overall: The United States, Italy and Spain provided the acute and convalescent COVID-19 samples.

Original methodology: Quantification of nucleated cells was approximated via reference gene primer amplification. Clones were sequenced by immunoSEQ multiplex PCR, and TCRdb holds only the in-frame ones, with some missing. V and J calls and clone size are those listed in that table; D and trimming were worked out from the DNA. The sample has some 380,000 clones; 81% are singletons. V trimming: 2 bases; J trimming: 2 bases; junction bases outside the gene matches: 3. CDR3 length: 15 amino acids. Germline V gene data show CDR1 as SGHTA and CDR2 as FQGNSA. This clone was detected only once. The V gene is TRBV7-2, the J gene TRBJ2-3; TRBD1 agrees at 8 bases. The sequenced material came from peripheral blood. This clonotype was obtained from a human donor with acute or convalescent COVID-19. The donor label of this sample is uncertain. The CDR3 DNA reads as TGTGCCAGCAGCTTACCCAGGGGGCTCACAGATACGCAGTATTTT. This gives the protein CASSLPRGLTDTQYF.